This T cell receptor beta chain was identified in a study of blood T cell repertoires in COVID-19. Turning to the study itself: Samples representing acute and convalescent COVID-19 were sourced from the United States, Italy and Spain.

The CDR3 is 11 residues long. The V end was cut by 0 bases, the J end by 8 bases, with 7 bases between. Germline V gives CDR1 DFQATT, CDR2 SNEGSKA (reference sequence). Under the authors' procedure: Cell counts per sample came from amplifying reference gene primers. Sequenced by immunoSEQ multiplex PCR; TCRdb stores in-frame clones only, minus some. V and J calls and clone size are copied from that table; D and trimming were computed from the DNA. Among 300,000 to 400,000 clones listed, around 87% were seen once. The clonotype comes from a woman between 50 and 59 years old who had recovered from COVID-19. The chain carries TRBV20-1 and TRBJ1-2; D ambiguous. The sequencing input was peripheral blood. CDR3 loop: CSARDRVGYTF. As DNA, the CDR3 is TGCAGTGCTAGAGATCGCGTGGGCTACACCTTC.